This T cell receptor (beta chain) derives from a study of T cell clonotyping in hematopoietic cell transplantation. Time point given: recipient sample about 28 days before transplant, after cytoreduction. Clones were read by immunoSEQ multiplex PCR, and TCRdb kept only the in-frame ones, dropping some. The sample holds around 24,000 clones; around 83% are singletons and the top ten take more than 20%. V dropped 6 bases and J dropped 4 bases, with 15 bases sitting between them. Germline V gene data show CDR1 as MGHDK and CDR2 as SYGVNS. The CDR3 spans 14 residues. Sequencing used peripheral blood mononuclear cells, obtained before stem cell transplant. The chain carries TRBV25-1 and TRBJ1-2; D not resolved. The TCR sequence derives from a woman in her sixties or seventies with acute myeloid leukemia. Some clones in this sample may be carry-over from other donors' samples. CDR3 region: CASSPGVALYGYTF. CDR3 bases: TGTGCCAGCAGCCCTGGGGTCGCCCTCTATGGCTACACCTTC.